This TCR beta chain stems from a study of blood T cell repertoires in COVID-19. Study at large: Acute and convalescent COVID-19 samples came from the United States, Italy and Spain. The cDNA or gDNA used as material had been derived from T cells, B-cell-depleted T cells, or PBMCs.

Original methodology: From reference gene primer amplification, estimates of nucleated cell counts were derived. Profiling relied on immunoSEQ multiplex PCR, and the TCRdb table lists in-frame clones only, not all of them. V, J and clone size are those of that table, while D and trimming were read from the DNA. The sample lists more than 100,000 clones, approximately 86% occurring once. The CDR3 contains 24 residues. Germline V gene sequence: CDR1 SNHLY, CDR2 FYNNEI. V trimming: 3 bases; J trimming: 3 bases; junction bases outside the gene matches: 21. The sequenced material came from peripheral blood. The chain couples TRBV2 to TRBJ2-6; 15 nucleotides match TRBD2. The clonotype originates from a woman in her 50s with active or convalescent COVID-19. The CDR3 here is CASSDPRVHPAGTSGRFGANVLTF. The CDR3 bases are TGTGCCAGCAGTGATCCGAGAGTACATCCAGCAGGGACTAGCGGGAGGTTTGGGGCCAACGTCCTGACTTTC.